Below, one T cell receptor (beta chain) is given with its context. The antigen remains unidentified. 60 Vbeta and 13 Jbeta primers were used in PCR. The data were produced by immunoSEQ multiplex PCR, yet TCRdb's version contains in-frame clones alone and is incomplete. Of around 130,000 clones listed, around 80% were seen once; the top ten hold 2.5% to 3%. This sample was included in a study of cytomegalovirus exposure and HLA in healthy donors. Whole-study findings and limits: Later analysis reportedly placed an Asian-associated ancestry cluster below the roughly 640-donor mean in N-insertions. Within the data, a cluster of highly shared sequence variants was likely a sequencing artifact.

Material for sequencing was PBMCs. The receptor's source is a boy between 2 and 10 years old in good health and CMV-seronegative.

DNA for the CDR3: TGTGCCAGCAGCCCCAGGACAGGCATTTACCCCGGGGAGCTGTTTTTT. Protein product: CASSPRTGIYPGELFF. V is TRBV11-3 and J is TRBJ2-2, with 7 positions matching TRBD1. There are 16 residues in the CDR3. The ends lost 5 bases at V and 6 bases at J; junction bases unmatched: 12. CDR1 and CDR2 (germline): SGHNT, YENEEA.